This T cell receptor beta chain was sequenced in a study of a mutant IDH1 vaccine in newly diagnosed glioma. Turning to the study itself: Vaccination was launched 4-6 weeks after radiotherapy alone, or with temozolomide cycles. Previous treatment comprised radiotherapy, temozolomide, or both, mostly both. Whole-study results and caveats: Immune responses induced by vaccination arose in 90% to 95% of the patients.

Repertoires were generated with immunoSEQ multiplex PCR, while TCRdb's copy carries only in-frame clones and drops some. Among around 76,000 clones listed, 75% to 90% were seen once. Stated time point: week 23, last vaccination. What each vaccine dose contained was 300 ug of mutant IDH1 20-mer peptide, accompanied by topical imiquimod. Donors' newly diagnosed IDH1-mutant WHO grade 3 or 4 astrocytomas lacked nuclear ATRX. Germline V CDR1 and CDR2: SGHRS, YFSETQ. The CDR3 runs 14 residues. V was shortened by 2 bases and J by 4 bases, with 13 bases between the two germline ends. As to this clone: Its matching antigen is unknown.

This TCR came from a woman between 45 and 60 years old with glioma. The chain is built from TRBV5-1 and TRBJ2-7; D may correspond to TRBD1 or TRBD2 (5 bases each). The sample consisted of PBMCs, taken from a glioma patient whose treatment included an IDH1 peptide vaccine. The DNA for the CDR3 is TGCGCCAGCAGCTTTGGGCAGGGACCTTACGAGCAGTACTTC. The encoded protein is CASSFGQGPYEQYF.